This is a list of T cell receptor beta chains from one sample in a study of fetal regulatory T cell absence and autoimmunity. The table came from immunoSEQ multiplex PCR; TCRdb's copy has only in-frame clones and leaves some out. The data contain 95,000 to 100,000 clones, about three quarters of them singletons. Sequencing input: pancreas tissue. The receptors shown here come from a male donor with IPEX syndrome. CDR3s leave out the opening cysteine and the closing phenylalanine or tryptophan. Fields, in order: CDR3 length, clone size, J gene, V gene, CDR3 protein. Expanded clones get a size class; other rows say once, few or many, or leave the size out.

len: 14
abundance: .
j_gene: TRBJ1-3
v_gene: TRBV4-3
CDR3aa: ASSQDLGGSGNTIY

len: 12
abundance: .
j_gene: TRBJ1-3
v_gene: TRBV6-5
CDR3aa: ASSYGQTGNTIY

len: 9
abundance: .
j_gene: TRBJ2-3
v_gene: TRBV7-8
CDR3aa: ASSGRDTQY

len: 14
abundance: once
j_gene: TRBJ1-2
v_gene: TRBV2
CDR3aa: ASARRRQGLGYGYT

len: 9
abundance: .
j_gene: TRBJ2-5
v_gene: TRBV20-1
CDR3aa: SARGRGTQY

len: 11
abundance: once
j_gene: TRBJ2-7
v_gene: TRBV11-2
CDR3aa: ASSLEPPYEQY

len: 12
abundance: few
j_gene: TRBJ2-7
v_gene: TRBV29-1
CDR3aa: SASIKASGSEQY

len: 11
abundance: .
j_gene: TRBJ2-7
v_gene: TRBV5-1
CDR3aa: ASRRTTDYEQY

len: 16
abundance: .
j_gene: TRBJ1-3
v_gene: TRBV7-6
CDR3aa: ASSLETHSWSSGNTIY

len: 13
abundance: .
j_gene: TRBJ2-7
v_gene: TRBV10-3
CDR3aa: AISESRAVLYEQY

len: 12
abundance: .
j_gene: TRBJ1-2
v_gene: TRBV10-3
CDR3aa: AIRAGTGHYGYT